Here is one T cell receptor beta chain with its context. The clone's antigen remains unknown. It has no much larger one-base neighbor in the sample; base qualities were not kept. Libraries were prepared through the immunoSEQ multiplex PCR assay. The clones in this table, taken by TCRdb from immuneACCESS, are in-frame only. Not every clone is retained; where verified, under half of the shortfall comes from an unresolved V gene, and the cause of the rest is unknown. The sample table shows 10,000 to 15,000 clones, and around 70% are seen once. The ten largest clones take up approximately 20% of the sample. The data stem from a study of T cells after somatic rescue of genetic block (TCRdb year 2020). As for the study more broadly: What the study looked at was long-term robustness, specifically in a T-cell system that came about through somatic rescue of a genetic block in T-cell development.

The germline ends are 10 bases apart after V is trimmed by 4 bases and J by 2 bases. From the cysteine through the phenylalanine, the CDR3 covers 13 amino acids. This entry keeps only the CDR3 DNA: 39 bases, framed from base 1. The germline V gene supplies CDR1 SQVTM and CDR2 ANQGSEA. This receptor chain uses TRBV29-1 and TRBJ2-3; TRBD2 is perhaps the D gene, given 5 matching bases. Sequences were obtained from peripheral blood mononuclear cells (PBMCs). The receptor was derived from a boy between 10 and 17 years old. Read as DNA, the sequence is TGCAGCGTTGCGCTAGCAATCACAGATACGCAGTATTTT. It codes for CSVALAITDTQYF.